This is a list of T cell receptor beta chains from one sample in a study of a mutant IDH1 vaccine in newly diagnosed glioma. These receptors lack a known antigen. Some clones are missing from TCRdb's copy, which holds only in-frame ones; the method was immunoSEQ multiplex PCR. This sample has about 69,000 clones, with about 87% found just once. This material consisted of PBMCs, taken from a glioma patient whose treatment included an IDH1 peptide vaccine. These TCRs come from a man aged 25-40 years with glioma. CDR3s include the opening cysteine and the closing phenylalanine or tryptophan. A D gene is named only where the DNA matches it firmly. Size is omitted from some rows. Given values are once, few, many or a class for expanded clones.

-	TRBV2	-	TRBJ1-5	TGTGCCAGCGGAGACCGGCTTAGCAATCAGCCCCAGCATTTT	CASGDRLSNQPQHF
-	TRBV27	few	TRBJ1-5	TGTGCCACCCAAAGGGGGGCGGGTCAGCCCCAGCATTTT	CATQRGAGQPQHF
-	TRBV25-1	few	TRBJ1-5	TGTGCCAGCAGTGAATTTCCAACGGGTCAGCCCCAGCATTTT	CASSEFPTGQPQHF
TRBD1	TRBV28	few	TRBJ1-5	TGTGCCAGTCACAGGGGCCCCTTCCAGCATTTT	CASHRGPFQHF
-	TRBV5-4	-	TRBJ1-2	TGTGCCAGCAGCTGGGGACGGGGGGCCCGCGGCTACACCTTC	CASSWGRGARGYTF
-	TRBV6-6	-	TRBJ1-1	TGTGCCAGCAGTTACTCGTCCCCGAAAGGGACTGAAGCTTTCTTT	CASSYSSPKGTEAFF
-	TRBV27	-	TRBJ2-1	TGTGCCAGCAGTTTTCTTCCAGGGCCCGACAATGAGCAGTTCTTC	CASSFLPGPDNEQFF
TRBD1	TRBV5-5	-	TRBJ2-3	TGTGCCAGCAGCACGGGACAGGGAGAAGGGAGCACAGATACGCAGTATTTT	CASSTGQGEGSTDTQYF
-	TRBV6-5	-	TRBJ2-5	TGTGCCAGCAGTTACTCGTGGAACTCTAGGGAGACCCAGTACTTC	CASSYSWNSRETQYF
TRBD1	TRBV11-2	-	TRBJ1-2	TGTGCCAGCAGTTCAGGGGGCGCGCGGGGCTACACCTTC	CASSSGGARGYTF
-	TRBV7-9	once	TRBJ2-1	TGTGCCAGCAGCGCCTCGCGGACCGCAGGCCGTAGGAAAAATGAGCAGTTCTTC	CASSASRTAGRRKNEQFF
-	TRBV6-1	-	TRBJ1-5	TGTGCCAGCAGTATCTCAGAAAGGCGTCAGCCCCAGCATTTT	CASSISERRQPQHF
-	TRBV11-2	once	TRBJ1-4	TGTGCCAGCAGCTTCCTTGGGGGGAATGAAAAACTGTTTTTT	CASSFLGGNEKLFF
-	TRBV20-1	-	TRBJ1-1	TGCAGTGCTAGGGGGGCGCGAGAGGCTTTCTTT	CSARGAREAFF
-	TRBV29-1	-	TRBJ2-1	TGCAGCGTTGGGCAGACCTACAATGAGCAGTTCTTC	CSVGQTYNEQFF
-	TRBV5-8	-	TRBJ1-1	TGTGCCAGCAGCTCGTCGGGTCTCATGAACACTGAAGCTTTCTTT	CASSSSGLMNTEAFF
-	TRBV7-2	few	TRBJ1-1	TGTGCCAGCAGCCTCATGGGAGTGAACACTGAAGCTTTCTTT	CASSLMGVNTEAFF
-	TRBV27	-	TRBJ1-2	TGTGCCAGCAGTTCCCCCATAGGGGGGCAGGGCTACACCTTC	CASSSPIGGQGYTF
-	TRBV4-3	-	TRBJ2-7	TGCGCCAGCAGCCAAGATGACTCTTACGAGCAGTACTTC	CASSQDDSYEQYF
TRBD2	TRBV4-1	-	TRBJ2-7	TGCGCCAGCAGCCTAAGACTAGCGGGAGGTTACGAGCAGTACTTC	CASSLRLAGGYEQYF
-	TRBV6-5	few	TRBJ1-5	TGTGCCAGCAGTTATGCCAGGGCTGGGCAGCCCCAGCATTTT	CASSYARAGQPQHF
TRBD1	TRBV25-1	-	TRBJ2-7	TGTGCCAGCAGTGAAACCCGGACAGGGGGAGCCGAGCAGTACTTC	CASSETRTGGAEQYF
-	TRBV19	-	TRBJ2-1	TGTGCCAGTAGCCGGACGTACAACAATGAGCAGTTCTTC	CASSRTYNNEQFF
-	TRBV18	-	TRBJ2-4	TGTGCCAGCTCACCAACGCAGTCGCATAGAAACATTCAGTACTTC	CASSPTQSHRNIQYF
-	TRBV5-8	-	TRBJ1-5	TGTGCCAGCAGCCTCGGGAGGACCCAGCCCCAGCATTTT	CASSLGRTQPQHF
-	TRBV5-4	-	TRBJ1-1	TGTGCCAGCAGCTTGGATGGGGTAACTGAAGCTTTCTTT	CASSLDGVTEAFF
TRBD2	TRBV19	-	TRBJ2-7	TGTGCCAGTAGTATCGGGACTAGCGGGACCTACGAGCAGTACTTC	CASSIGTSGTYEQYF
-	TRBV9	-	TRBJ2-3	TGTGCCAGCAGCATGCCAGGGGGGTCCCGCACAGATACGCAGTATTTT	CASSMPGGSRTDTQYF
-	TRBV28	-	TRBJ2-1	TGTGCCTTACGGGGTCATGCCCTTAGTGAGCAGTTCTTC	CALRGHALSEQFF
-	TRBV6-6	-	TRBJ2-7	TGTGCCAGCAGTACCGGCGTGCGCGAGCAGTACTTC	CASSTGVREQYF
TRBD1	TRBV28	-	TRBJ1-2	TGTGCCAGCACGGGGACAGACCGGGATGGCTACACCTTC	CASTGTDRDGYTF
TRBD2	TRBV28	-	TRBJ2-1	TGTGCCAGCAGAGAAGCGGGAGGGCTCGACAATGAGCAGTTCTTC	CASREAGGLDNEQFF
TRBD1	TRBV7-3	once	TRBJ2-3	TGTGCCAGCAGCGATAGGACAGGGGGAACAGATACGCAGTATTTT	CASSDRTGGTDTQYF
TRBD1	TRBV5-1	-	TRBJ1-6	TGCGCCAGCAGCCGGGACAGTAGCTCCTATAATTCACCCCTCCACTTT	CASSRDSSSYNSPLHF
TRBD2	TRBV27	-	TRBJ2-7	TGTGCCAGCCGGGGACTAGCGGAGAACTCCTACGAGCAGTACTTC	CASRGLAENSYEQYF
-	TRBV23-1	-	TRBJ2-5	TGCGCCAGCAGTCAACTGATGGAGTCGGAGACCCAGTACTTC	CASSQLMESETQYF
-	TRBV7-9	-	TRBJ2-5	TGTGCCAGCAGCTCAAACCAACTCGAGACCCAGTACTTC	CASSSNQLETQYF
-	TRBV30	-	TRBJ1-3	TGTGCCTGGAGATTTGGAAACACCATATATTTT	CAWRFGNTIYF
-	TRBV9	-	TRBJ1-2	TGTGCCAGCGGCCCCAACTATGGCTACACCTTC	CASGPNYGYTF
TRBD2	TRBV27	-	TRBJ2-1	TGTGCCAGCAGTCCCCGCGGAGCGGGGGCCTTCAATGAGCAGTTCTTC	CASSPRGAGAFNEQFF